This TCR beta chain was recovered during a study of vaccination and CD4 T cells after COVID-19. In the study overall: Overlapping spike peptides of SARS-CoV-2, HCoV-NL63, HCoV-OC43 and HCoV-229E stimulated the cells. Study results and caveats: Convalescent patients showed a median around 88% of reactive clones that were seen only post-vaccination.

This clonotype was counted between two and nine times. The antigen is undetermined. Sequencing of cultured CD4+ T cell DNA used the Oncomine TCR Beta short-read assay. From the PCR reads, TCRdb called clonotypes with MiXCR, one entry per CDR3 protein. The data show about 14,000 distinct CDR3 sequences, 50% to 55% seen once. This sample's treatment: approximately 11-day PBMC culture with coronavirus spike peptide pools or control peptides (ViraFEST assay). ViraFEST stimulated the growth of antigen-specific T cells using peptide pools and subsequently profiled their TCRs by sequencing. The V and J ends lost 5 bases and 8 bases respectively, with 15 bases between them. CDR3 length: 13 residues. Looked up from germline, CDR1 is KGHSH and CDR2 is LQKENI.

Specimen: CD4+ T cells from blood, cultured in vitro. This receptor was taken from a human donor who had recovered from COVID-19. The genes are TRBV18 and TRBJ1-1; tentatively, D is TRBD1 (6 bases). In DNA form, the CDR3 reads TGTGCCAGCTCATCATACACCGGGACAGAAGCTTTCTTT. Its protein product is CASSSYTGTEAFF.